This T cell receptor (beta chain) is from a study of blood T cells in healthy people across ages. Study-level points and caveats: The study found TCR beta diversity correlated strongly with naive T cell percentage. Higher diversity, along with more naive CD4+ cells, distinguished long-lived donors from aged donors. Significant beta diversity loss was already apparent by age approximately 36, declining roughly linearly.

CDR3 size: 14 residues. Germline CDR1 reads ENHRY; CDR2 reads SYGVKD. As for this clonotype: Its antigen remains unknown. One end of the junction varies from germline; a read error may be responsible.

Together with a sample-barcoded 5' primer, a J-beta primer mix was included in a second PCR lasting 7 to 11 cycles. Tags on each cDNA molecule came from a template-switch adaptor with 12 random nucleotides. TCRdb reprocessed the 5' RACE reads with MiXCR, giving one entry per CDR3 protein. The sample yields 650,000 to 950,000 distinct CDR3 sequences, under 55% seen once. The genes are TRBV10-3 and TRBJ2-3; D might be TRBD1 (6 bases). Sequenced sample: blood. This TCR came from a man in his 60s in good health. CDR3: CTISNRDTSDTQYF. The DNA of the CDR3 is TGTACCATCAGCAACCGGGACACCTCAGATACGCAGTATTTT.